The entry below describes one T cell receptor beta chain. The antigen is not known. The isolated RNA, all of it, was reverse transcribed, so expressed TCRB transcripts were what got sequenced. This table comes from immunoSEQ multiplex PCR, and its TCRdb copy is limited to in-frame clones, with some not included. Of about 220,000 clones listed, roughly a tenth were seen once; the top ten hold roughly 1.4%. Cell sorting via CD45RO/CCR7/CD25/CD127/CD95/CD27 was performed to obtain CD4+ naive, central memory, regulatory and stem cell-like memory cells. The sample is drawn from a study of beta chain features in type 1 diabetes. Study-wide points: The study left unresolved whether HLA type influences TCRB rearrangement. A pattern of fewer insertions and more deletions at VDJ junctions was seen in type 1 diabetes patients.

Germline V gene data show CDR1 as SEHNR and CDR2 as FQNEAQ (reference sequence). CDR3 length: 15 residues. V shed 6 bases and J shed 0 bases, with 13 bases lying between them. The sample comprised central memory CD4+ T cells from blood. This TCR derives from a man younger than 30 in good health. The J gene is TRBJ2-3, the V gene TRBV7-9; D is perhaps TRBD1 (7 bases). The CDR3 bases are TGTGCCAGCAGTCGACAGGGACTTAGCACAGATACGCAGTATTTT. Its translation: CASSRQGLSTDTQYF. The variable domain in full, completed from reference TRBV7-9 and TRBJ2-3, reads DTGVSQNPRHKITKRGQNVTFRCDPISEHNRLYWYRQTLGQGPEFLTYFQNEAQLEKSRLLSDRFSAERPKGSFSTLEIQRTEQGDSAMYLCASSRQGLSTDTQYFGPGTRLTVL.